This TCR beta chain was identified during a study of blood T cell repertoires in COVID-19. Study background: Samples of COVID-19 (acute and convalescent) were obtained from the United States, Italy and Spain. Sources were T cells, B-cell-depleted T cells, or PBMCs; the material itself was cDNA or gDNA.

The table came from immunoSEQ multiplex PCR; TCRdb's copy has only in-frame clones and leaves some out. The sample consists of 150,000 to 200,000 clones, 87% of them appearing once. The CDR3 sequence is 15 residues long. The V gene's germline CDR1 is MNHEY and CDR2 SVGEGT. V was pared by 5 bases and J by 0 bases, with 13 bases between. The rearrangement links TRBV6-2 or TRBV6-3 to TRBJ1-1; D is perhaps TRBD1 (5 bases). The sample consisted of peripheral blood. The TCR sequence derives from a woman in her forties or fifties with acute or convalescent COVID-19. CDR3 in DNA: TGTGCCAGCAGTGCCCGTGGGGCCCTGAACACTGAAGCTTTCTTT. This sequence encodes CASSARGALNTEAFF.